The clone carrying this T cell receptor beta chain was detected many times. Its target is unknown. The sample belongs to a study of T-cell reconstitution after alpha-beta-depleted transplantation in children. General study results and limits: T cells produced anew were the main source of T-cell counts and diversity one year after transplant. Reportedly, only several hundred clones from non-depleted graft cells drove alpha-beta T-cell counts at about two months.

CDR1 MNHNS and CDR2 SASEGT come from the germline V gene. The CDR3 has 13 residues. The germline V and J ends were trimmed by 11 bases and 2 bases, with 15 bases remaining between them. The TCRbeta library incorporated unique molecular identifiers. TCRdb ran MiXCR on the PCR reads and lists one entry per CDR3 protein. The data contain some 220,000 distinct CDR3 sequences, 11% of them singletons. The rearrangement joins TRBV6-1 to TRBJ2-5, with TRBD2 as a possible D gene (5 bases). This clonotype was obtained from a child younger than two with acute myeloid leukemia, due to receive a stem cell transplant. Sequencing used PBMCs, obtained before TCRalphabeta/CD19-depleted stem cell transplant. The CDR3 DNA sequence: TGTGCCGCCCGTGGGAGCGGACAAGAGACCCAGTACTTC. This translates into CAARGSGQETQYF.